The 8 T cell receptor beta chains below all came from one sample that was sequenced in a study of blood T cell repertoires in COVID-19. Using immunoSEQ multiplex PCR, the repertoire was profiled, and TCRdb retains in-frame clones only, with some absent. This sample has more than 150,000 clones; over 70% occur once, and the top ten carry 0.45% to 0.6%. Sequenced input: peripheral blood. These receptors were taken from a man aged 60 to 75 with acute or convalescent COVID-19.

This chain uses TRBV24-1 with TRBJ2-1; D gene unclear. V was clipped by 4 bases and J by 9 bases, with 15 bases between them. CDR3 length equals 14 residues. Per the germline V gene, CDR1 is KGHDR and CDR2 is SFDVKD. The CDR3 sequence: CATSDPSRLSEQFF. CDR3 bases: TGTGCCACCAGTGACCCAAGTAGACTCAGTGAGCAGTTCTTC.

This clone has only a few counts. The V and J genes are TRBV3-1 (or the pseudogene TRBV3-2) and TRBJ1-2; 8 nucleotides agree with TRBD1. The CDR3 has 15 residues. J gave up 4 bases and V 4 bases, and 8 bases lay outside the gene matches. The germline V gene has CDR1 LGHDT and CDR2 YNNKEL (reference sequence). CDR3 in amino acids: CASSRQGAQGYGYTF. The CDR3, as DNA: TGTGCCAGCAGCCGCCAGGGGGCCCAAGGCTATGGCTACACCTTC.

The chain employs TRBV4-1 and TRBJ2-7; D perhaps matches TRBD1 (5 bases). V lost 7 bases and J 1 base, leaving 17 bases between the germline ends. The germline gives CDR1 MGHRA, CDR2 YSYEKL. This CDR3 comprises 15 residues. The CDR3 nucleotides read TGCGCCAGCAAGGTTTCAATGACAGTTTCCTACGAGCAGTACTTC. Translated: CASKVSMTVSYEQYF.

This clone showed up just once. J is TRBJ2-4 and V is TRBV28, with a tentative D call TRBD1 (6 bases). V gave up 2 bases and J gave up 7 bases, with 18 bases separating them. The CDR3 has 16 amino acids. Germline CDR1 MDHEN, CDR2 SYDVKM. CDR3 sequence: CASSLISAGGRNIQYF. The CDR3 coding sequence is TGTGCCAGCAGTTTAATTTCGGCTGGGGGCAGGAACATTCAGTACTTC.

This sequence joins TRBV19 and TRBJ2-7; TRBD2 might be the D (6 bases). Trimming stripped 5 bases from V and 1 base from J, with 12 bases between. This CDR3 comprises 14 residues. Per germline, CDR1 LNHDA and CDR2 SQIVND (reference sequence). DNA of the CDR3: TGTGCCAGTAGTCAGGGTGCGGGGTCCTACGAGCAGTACTTC. Amino acids: CASSQGAGSYEQYF. The whole variable domain, remainder taken from reference TRBV19 and TRBJ2-7, is DGGITQSPKYLFRKEGQNVTLSCEQNLNHDAMYWYRQDPGQGLRLIYYSQIVNDFQKGDIAEGYSVSREKKESFPLTVTSAQKNPTAFYLCASSQGAGSYEQYFGPGTRLTVT.

This clone was picked up a small number of times. The rearrangement uses TRBV11-3 and TRBJ1-6; no reliable D call. The germline V gene has CDR1 SGHNT and CDR2 YENEEA. Trimming took off 3 bases at V and 5 bases at J, with 5 bases between the two ends. The CDR3 totals 13 residues. CDR3 coding DNA: TGTGCCAGCAGCTTGGCAAATAATTCACCCCTCCACTTT. It codes for CASSLANNSPLHF.

V usage is TRBV29-1 and J usage is TRBJ2-7; 7 nucleotides agree with TRBD1. CDR1 is SQVTM, CDR2 ANQGSEA, per germline. The CDR3 is 11 amino acids. J was trimmed by 6 bases and V by 7 bases; bases with no gene match: 6. The CDR3 bases are TGCAGCGCCCGAACAGGGGTCGAGCAGTACTTC. Protein product: CSARTGVEQYF.

The CDR3 DNA reads TGTGCCAGCACCCCTAGAGGGCGAGGAACCTGTCTCTACGAGCAGTACTTC. It is translated as CASTPRGRGTCLYEQYF. V and J are TRBV21-1 and TRBJ2-7; TRBD2 is taken as the D call from the table, unchecked against the DNA. TRBV21-1 is noted as a pseudogene. The length of the CDR3 is 17 residues.